The 10 T cell receptor beta chains below all came from one sample that was sequenced in a study of T cells in Graves' hyperthyroidism and ophthalmopathy. The source material, RNA transcripts, was used to amplify TCR beta CDR3 regions. HTBI primers were employed in a first-round RT-PCR of the TCR CDR3. TCRdb independently ran MiXCR on the multiplex PCR reads; one entry per CDR3 protein. The sample consists of around 570,000 distinct CDR3 sequences, just under 20% of them appearing once. Sequenced input: blood. These receptors were taken from a man aged 40-55 years with Graves' ophthalmopathy.

The V gene is TRBV7-2, the J gene TRBJ2-4; a possible D gene is TRBD1 (6 bases). V lost 4 bases and J lost 8, with 18 bases in between. The CDR3 covers 15 residues. CDR1 is SGHTA and CDR2 is FQGNSA in the germline V gene. This CDR3 is CASSSGQGQGYIQYF. The CDR3, as DNA: TGTGCCAGCAGCTCCGGACAAGGGCAGGGGTACATTCAGTACTTC.

The table lists this clonotype with many counts. V usage is TRBV12-3 or TRBV12-4 and J usage is TRBJ2-1; TRBD2 matches 9 bases. The CDR3 length is 16 residues. V shed 2 bases, J shed 1 base, and the junction held 3 bases outside the gene matches. The CDR3 nucleotides read TGTGCCAGCAGTTTATGGCGGGGGGGGTCCTACAATGAGCAGTTCTTC. It specifies CASSLWRGGSYNEQFF.

The chain has TRBV20-1 and TRBJ2-2; 8 positions match TRBD2. V dropped 8 bases and J dropped 6; count of bases not matched to a gene: 14. This CDR3 contains 15 residues. The germline gives CDR1 DFQATT, CDR2 SNEGSKA (reference sequence). CDR3 protein: CSFSPREGKAGELFF. CDR3 in DNA: TGCAGTTTTTCGCCCCGGGAGGGGAAGGCCGGGGAGCTGTTTTTT.

The CDR3 DNA reads as TGTGCCAGCAGCCAAGAAGTCGGACCGGGGAATCCCTACAATGAGCAGTTCTTC. It specifies CASSQEVGPGNPYNEQFF. The chain is built from TRBV14 and TRBJ2-1, with D tentatively TRBD2 (5 bases). V was shortened by 0 bases and J by 2 bases, with 17 bases between the two germline ends. This CDR3 has 18 amino acids. Per the germline V gene, CDR1 is SGHDN and CDR2 is FVKESK.

A word on this clonotype: A read error may be the cause here, since a much bigger clone is one base away. The genes are TRBV28 and TRBJ1-5, with D possibly being TRBD1 (5 bases). This CDR3 contains 15 residues. In germline, CDR1 is MDHEN, CDR2 SYDVKM. CDR3 sequence: CASSDSRASSQPQHF. DNA for the CDR3: TGTGCCAGCAGTGACAGTAGGGCTAGCAGTCAGCCCCAGCATTTT. Drawing the rest from reference TRBV28 and TRBJ1-5, the complete variable domain is DVKVTQSSRYLVKRTGEKVFLECVQDMDHENMFWYRQDPGLGLRLIYFSYDVKMKEKGDIPEGYSVSREKKERFSLILESASTNQTSMYLCASSDSRASSQPQHFGDGTRLSIL.

This clonotype was counted only a few times. As DNA, the CDR3 is TGTGCCAGCAGTTTGGGGACAGGGGGCATAACTGAAGCTTTCTTT. This translates into CASSLGTGGITEAFF. This chain uses TRBV27 with TRBJ1-1, with 12 nucleotides matching TRBD1. CDR3 length equals 15 residues. V gave up 3 bases and J gave up 5 bases; unmatched junction bases: 4. The V gene's germline CDR1 is MNHEY and CDR2 SMNVEV (reference sequence).

This clonotype was seen many times. The CDR3 sequence: CASSPGLAGAHEQFF. The DNA for the CDR3 is TGCGCCAGCAGCCCCGGACTAGCGGGAGCCCATGAGCAGTTCTTC. The chain employs TRBV5-1 and TRBJ2-1; 13 nucleotides align to TRBD2. The CDR3 extends over 15 amino acids. J was trimmed by 8 bases and V by 4 bases; bases with no gene match: 6. Germline values: CDR1 SGHRS, CDR2 YFSETQ.

Only a few counts were recorded for this clonotype. The rearrangement links TRBV20-1 to TRBJ1-2; D may be TRBD1 (6 bases). Trimming took off 3 bases at V and 8 bases at J, with 19 bases between the two ends. This CDR3 has 14 amino acids. The V gene's germline CDR1 is DFQATT and CDR2 SNEGSKA (reference sequence). The CDR3 DNA reads as TGCAGTGCTAGGTCCACGCGGGGGGCACGGGGCTACACCTTC. Translation: CSARSTRGARGYTF.

This clonotype was detected ten times or more. The genes are TRBV28 and TRBJ2-7; the D gene is possibly TRBD2 (5 bases). Germline lookup yields CDR1 MDHEN and CDR2 SYDVKM. This CDR3 is 14 amino acids long. The V gene lost 3 bases and the J gene lost 2 bases, with 11 bases spanning the gap. For the CDR3, the DNA is TGTGCCAGCAGTTTCTCGCGGGTAACCTACGAGCAGTACTTC. It encodes CASSFSRVTYEQYF. The full variable domain, completed using reference TRBV28 and TRBJ2-7, is DVKVTQSSRYLVKRTGEKVFLECVQDMDHENMFWYRQDPGLGLRLIYFSYDVKMKEKGDIPEGYSVSREKKERFSLILESASTNQTSMYLCASSFSRVTYEQYFGPGTRLTVT.

This clonotype was observed a few times. The chain uses TRBV20-1 and TRBJ2-1; 10 positions match TRBD2. The CDR3 runs to 13 residues. Losses at the gene ends were 8 bases for V and 6 bases for J; bases not matched to a gene: 7. Per germline, CDR1 DFQATT and CDR2 SNEGSKA (reference sequence). The DNA of the CDR3 is TGCAGTACCCCCGGGACTAGCGTCAATGAGCAGTTCTTC. As protein: CSTPGTSVNEQFF.